This TCR beta chain was captured in a study of shared clonotypes between healthy human individuals. Study-level points and caveats: Collection of samples was limited to blood; tissue repertoires likely differ. Relative to their counterparts shared across all four donors, non-shared clonotypes exhibited diminished generation probabilities. Limitation of the genetic and exposure-history diversity represented came from the few donors.

The germline V gene has CDR1 SGHAT and CDR2 FQDESV (reference sequence). V dropped 2 bases and J dropped 6 bases, with 8 bases sitting between them. CDR3 length equals 13 residues. Only in-frame clones appear in the TCRdb table, and some are missing; sequencing was by immunoSEQ multiplex PCR. Here the sample spans 450,000 to 700,000 clones, around 95% being singletons. Note on this clone: No antigen is known for it.

The naive CD8 population came from CD45RO-negative cells selected for CCR7, without terminally differentiated effector memory CD45RA+ cells. The material sequenced was naive CD8+ T cells sorted from blood. The rearrangement links TRBV11-1 to TRBJ2-1; D is unresolved. The origin of this receptor is a woman between 25 and 40 years old in good health. CDR3 sequence (DNA): TGTGCCAGCAGCTTATGGGCGGTCAATGAGCAGTTCTTC. Translated, it gives CASSLWAVNEQFF.